The T cell receptor (beta chain) under discussion was sequenced for a study of blood T cell repertoires in COVID-19 (dated by TCRdb to 2019 to 2021). In the study overall: The collaborator samples originated in the United States, Italy and Spain and spanned the acute and convalescent phases of COVID-19. The prospective study material was composed of cDNA or gDNA derived from T cells, B-cell-depleted T cells, or PBMCs. Subjects who had been exposed to COVID-19, were actively infected with it, or had recovered from it provided the deeply sampled blood TCRbeta repertoires that made up the dataset. The repertoires were released in a freely available public database meant as a resource for research on the immune response to SARS-CoV-2. Samples were obtained from the ongoing ImmuneRACE study (first 160 participants) and from some 1,200 subjects provided by 6 global collaborators. Nearly every sample came with metadata listing a de-identified subject ID, COVID-19 status, age in years and sex. Where available, HLA class I and class II types were obtained from metadata supplied by the sample provider rather than from assay-based typing.

Overall study results and their limits: Clinical and demographic metadata were provided uncurated, with the amount varying by source and participant.

TCRbeta CDR3 regions were amplified from genomic DNA by means of the immunoSEQ Assay, a bias-controlled multiplex PCR. Turning to the authors' computational methods: The number of nucleated cells in each sample was estimated from the amplification of reference gene primers within the assay. To quantify the absolute abundance of each unique TCRbeta CDR3 rearrangement, sequence reads were collapsed and filtered. For each sample, productive Simpson clonality was calculated by taking the square root of Simpson's diversity index across productive rearrangements. TCRdb carries this immuneACCESS record with in-frame sequences only. Its versions omit some clonotypes, under half of them owing to an unresolved V gene in the studies checked, with the rest unexplained. Clone size and the V and J calls come from that table; the DNA yielded D and trimming. This sample gives 150,000 or so clones in total; 84% of them show up just once. Roughly 7.9% of the sample is taken by the ten largest.

This clone has a single count. Its antigen target is currently unknown. Per-base qualities were not stored, and no clone one base away is much larger. The CDR3 goes from the cysteine to the phenylalanine over 15 residues. The DNA shown is the 45-base CDR3, in frame from base 1. The junction shows trimming of 4 bases on V and 9 bases on J, plus 21 bases between the germline ends. In the germline V gene (reference sequence), CDR1 corresponds to LGHDT and CDR2 to YNNKEL. Collaborating institutions collected whole blood in K2EDTA tubes following their own protocols. For TCRbeta analysis, collaborators shipped samples as frozen whole blood, isolated PBMCs, or DNA extracted from either of those sample types.

The rearrangement combines TRBV3-1 (or the pseudogene TRBV3-2) with TRBJ1-2, with the D gene not clear enough to name. Input material: peripheral blood. This receptor was obtained from a woman aged 45 to 65 in a cohort sampled during active or convalescent COVID-19. The nucleotide sequence reads as follows: TGTGCCAGCAGCCGATGGGGAGAGGGCACGGTCAGCTACACCTTC. Its protein reads: CASSRWGEGTVSYTF.